Listed below are T cell receptor beta chains from one sample, sequenced in a study of T cells after yellow fever vaccination. TCRdb used MiXCR to reprocess the 5' RACE reads, holding one entry per CDR3 protein. The data hold 100,000 to 150,000 distinct CDR3 sequences, with about 7% observed a single time. The source material was CD4+ T cells sorted from PBMCs, sampled around 10 days after the first yellow fever vaccination. The receptor source for this set is a man aged 18-30 years who received the YFV17D yellow fever vaccine. The CDR3 runs from the conserved cysteine through the conserved F or W. The D gene is left open where the match is weak. Some rows have no size entry. The others give once, few or many, or a class for an expanded clone.

cdr3_nt cdr3_aa v_call clone_size d_call j_call
TGTGCCAGCAGCTTGCTTGGAAACCCACTAGCACCCTACGAGCAGTACTTC CASSLLGNPLAPYEQYF TRBV11-2 many . TRBJ2-7
TGTGCCAGCAGCGGACGGGGGACCACAGATACGCAGTATTTT CASSGRGTTDTQYF TRBV7-2 many . TRBJ2-3
TGCGCCAGCAGCTTAATGCTGACAGGTGCGAACACTGAAGCTTTCTTT CASSLMLTGANTEAFF TRBV5-1 many . TRBJ1-1
TGTGCCAGCAGTTTAGTGGCAGGTGCGTGGGGCACTGAAGCTTTCTTT CASSLVAGAWGTEAFF TRBV12-3/TRBV12-4 many . TRBJ1-1
TGTGCCAGCAGCTCCAAAGGGGGCGGGGCCAGCACAGATACGCAGTATTTT CASSSKGGGASTDTQYF TRBV5-4 . . TRBJ2-3
TGCAGTGTAGATCAAGGGGCGATGAACGCTGAAGCTTTCTTT CSVDQGAMNAEAFF TRBV20-1 many . TRBJ1-1
TGTGCCAGCAGCCGCCGGGACCAGGGCGAGCAGTACTTC CASSRRDQGEQYF TRBV11-2 few . TRBJ2-7
TGCGCCAGCAGCTTGGCTGGGGACCCTAATCAGCCCCAGCATTTT CASSLAGDPNQPQHF TRBV5-1 . . TRBJ1-5
TGTGCCAGCAGCCAAGTTAGGGGGTATGGCTACACCTTC CASSQVRGYGYTF TRBV3-1 many . TRBJ1-2
TGTGCCTGGAGTGTACCCCCAGGGCATGAGCAGTTCTTC CAWSVPPGHEQFF TRBV30 many . TRBJ2-1
TGTGCCAGCACCAAAGTCCAGAACACTGAAGCTTTCTTT CASTKVQNTEAFF TRBV12-3/TRBV12-4 many . TRBJ1-1
TGTGCCAGCAGTTTAGCGCTAGGGGGGTCGCCGCGCAATTCACCCCTCCACTTT CASSLALGGSPRNSPLHF TRBV12-3/TRBV12-4 few . TRBJ1-6
TGTGCCAGCAGCCAAGCGTTGGGGGCCGGGGAGCTGTTTTTT CASSQALGAGELFF TRBV14 many . TRBJ2-2
TGTGCCAGCAGCCCGGGGGGGGTTGGGGGCTACACCTTC CASSPGGVGGYTF TRBV6-6 few . TRBJ1-2
TGTGCCAGCAGTGCCACGGATACAAGGATCTTCCAAGAGACCCAGTACTTC CASSATDTRIFQETQYF TRBV6-1 many . TRBJ2-5
TGCGCCAGCAGCCAGGAGACAGGGGGCGGAGTGGCTCTAGCCAAAAACATTCAGTACTTC CASSQETGGGVALAKNIQYF TRBV4-3 many TRBD1 TRBJ2-4
TGTGCCACCATGGGGGGCGCACCTTCCAGGCAGTTCTTC CATMGGAPSRQFF TRBV24-1 many . TRBJ2-1
TGCGCCAGCAGCCCGGGCCAGCAAATGGATACGCAGTATTTT CASSPGQQMDTQYF TRBV5-1 many . TRBJ2-3
TGTGCCAGCAGATCCGGACAGGGGAGAGGGACTGAAGCTTTCTTT CASRSGQGRGTEAFF TRBV7-9 many TRBD1 TRBJ1-1
TGCGCCAGCAGTGCGGTGCAGGAAGAGACCCAGTACTTC CASSAVQEETQYF TRBV10-2 many . TRBJ2-5
TGTGCCAGCCCCCCGAGGGACAGGGCTTTC CASPPRDRAF TRBV6-8 many TRBD1 TRBJ2-4
TGCGCCAGCAGCACAGGGGCGGGGACTGAAGCTTTCTTT CASSTGAGTEAFF TRBV5-1 few TRBD1 TRBJ1-1
TGTGCCTGGACGGGGGGGACAGATACGCAGTATTTT CAWTGGTDTQYF TRBV30 many TRBD2 TRBJ2-3
TGTGCCAGCAGCACTTACACCGCCGGCAATGAGCAGTTCTTC CASSTYTAGNEQFF TRBV11-2 many . TRBJ2-1
TGTGCCAGCAGCTTCGACAGGGGACAACAGCCCCAGCATTTT CASSFDRGQQPQHF TRBV7-2 many TRBD1 TRBJ1-5
TGTGCCAGCAGCTTGGGGATCAGCACAGATACGCAGTATTTT CASSLGISTDTQYF TRBV7-2 many . TRBJ2-3
TGTGCCAGCAGCTTAATTAGGGGCGGGGGGACGCAGTATTTT CASSLIRGGGTQYF TRBV7-6 . TRBD2 TRBJ2-3
TGTGCCAGCAGCCGCACCCCGGGACAGGGGAATGAAAAACTGTTTTTT CASSRTPGQGNEKLFF TRBV5-6 . TRBD1 TRBJ1-4
TGCGCCAGCAGCCAGACAGGGGACGAGACCCAGTACTTC CASSQTGDETQYF TRBV5-1 many TRBD1 TRBJ2-5
TGCGCCAGCAGCCAGCCTCCACCCCGCGGGGGACTAGCGGGGGGTCCGAACACCGGGGAGCTGTTTTTT CASSQPPPRGGLAGGPNTGELFF TRBV4-3 many TRBD2 TRBJ2-2
TGTGCCAGCAGCAACAGACGGCTTTCTACGCAGTATTTT CASSNRRLSTQYF TRBV4-2 many . TRBJ2-3
TGTGCCAGCAGCTTAGAGGACTACAATGAGCAGTTCTTC CASSLEDYNEQFF TRBV7-2 many . TRBJ2-1
TGTGCCAGCAGCTTAGGACGATTGCCAGAGACCCAGTACTTC CASSLGRLPETQYF TRBV7-2 many . TRBJ2-5
TGCGCCAGCAGCTTAGACGGGACAACTGAAAAACTGTTTTTT CASSLDGTTEKLFF TRBV5-1 many . TRBJ1-4
TGTGCCATCAGTGAGCCGGGACAGGTCAATCAGCCCCAGCATTTT CAISEPGQVNQPQHF TRBV10-3 . TRBD1 TRBJ1-5
TGTGCCAGCAGCTTAAGTAGACAGGGAGGCACAGATACGCAGTATTTT CASSLSRQGGTDTQYF TRBV7-2 few TRBD1 TRBJ2-3
TGCAGTGCTAGGGTCCAGTCCACCGATGGCTACACCTTC CSARVQSTDGYTF TRBV20-1 many . TRBJ1-2
TGCGCCAGCAGCCAAGATCAGTCGAGCACAGATACGCAGTATTTT CASSQDQSSTDTQYF TRBV4-3 many . TRBJ2-3
TGTGCCAGCAGTGACGGACACTTCTACGAGCAGTACTTC CASSDGHFYEQYF TRBV6-1 . . TRBJ2-7
TGTGCCAGCAGTTACTCCCCAAGGGGGGCGTACGATACGCAGTATTTT CASSYSPRGAYDTQYF TRBV6-5 many . TRBJ2-3
TGTGCCAGCAGTGAACATTTGTTCTCGGGGGCCAACGTCCTGACTTTC CASSEHLFSGANVLTF TRBV6-1 few . TRBJ2-6
TGTGCCAGCAGTTTTATGGATGAAGCTTTCTTT CASSFMDEAFF TRBV28 many . TRBJ1-1
TGCGCCAGCAGCTTGGAAAGGCCGGGTTCAGCTAACTATGGCTACACCTTC CASSLERPGSANYGYTF TRBV5-1 many . TRBJ1-2
TGTGCCAGCAGCTTCCAGCGGGGTCAAGAGACCCAGTACTTC CASSFQRGQETQYF TRBV7-2 many TRBD2 TRBJ2-5
TGTGCCAGCAGCTTGGGAGGGTTCTCCTACGAGCAGTACTTC CASSLGGFSYEQYF TRBV5-6 many . TRBJ2-7
TGTGCCAGCAGACTAGCGGGGGGCAACACCGGGGAGCTGTTTTTT CASRLAGGNTGELFF TRBV7-3 many TRBD2 TRBJ2-2
TGTGCCAGCAGTTACGACCTGCGCAGGGGGCTGGGGAATGAGCAGTTCTTC CASSYDLRRGLGNEQFF TRBV6-2/TRBV6-3 few TRBD1 TRBJ2-1
TGTGCCAGCAGGAGAGAATACACTAATGAAAAACTGTTTTTT CASRREYTNEKLFF TRBV2 many . TRBJ1-4